A selection of T cell receptor beta chains follows, all from one sample in a study of blood T cells in healthy people across ages. Using its own MiXCR run on the 5' RACE reads, TCRdb lists one record per CDR3 protein. The sample has approximately 790,000 distinct CDR3 sequences, less than 80% seen once. The source material was blood. These receptors all come from a man under 40 in good health. Both conserved end residues are part of each CDR3. A D gene is named only where the DNA matches it firmly. Only some rows state a clone size, as once, few, many or a class for expanded clones.

v_gene: TRBV9
len: 15
d_gene: TRBD2
abundance: .
j_gene: TRBJ2-5
CDR3nt: TGTGCCAGCAGCGGGAGAACTAGCGGGGGGCAAGAGCAGTACTTC
CDR3aa: CASSGRTSGGQEQYF

v_gene: TRBV4-3
len: 14
d_gene: .
abundance: many
j_gene: TRBJ2-5
CDR3nt: TGCGCCAGCAGCCAAGGGACTGTCCAAGAGACCCAGTACTTC
CDR3aa: CASSQGTVQETQYF

v_gene: TRBV7-2
len: 15
d_gene: .
abundance: .
j_gene: TRBJ1-4
CDR3nt: TGTGCCAGCAGCTCACCCAACAGGGAGAGCGAAAAACTGTTTTTT
CDR3aa: CASSSPNRESEKLFF

v_gene: TRBV20-1
len: 15
d_gene: .
abundance: .
j_gene: TRBJ2-1
CDR3nt: TGCAGTGCTAGCAGTGGCGGGCCTACGGCCCATGAGCAGTTCTTC
CDR3aa: CSASSGGPTAHEQFF

v_gene: TRBV12-3/TRBV12-4
len: 14
d_gene: TRBD1
abundance: .
j_gene: TRBJ2-4
CDR3nt: TGTGCCAGCAGTTTAAGTCAGGGGGCGAACATTCAGTACTTC
CDR3aa: CASSLSQGANIQYF

v_gene: TRBV12-3/TRBV12-4
len: 11
d_gene: .
abundance: .
j_gene: TRBJ2-1
CDR3nt: TGTGCCAGCTTATTCTACGATGAGCAGTTCTTC
CDR3aa: CASLFYDEQFF

v_gene: TRBV5-1
len: 14
d_gene: TRBD1
abundance: .
j_gene: TRBJ2-2
CDR3nt: TGCGCCAGCAGCCTCGGGACAGGGATCGGGGAGCTGTTTTTT
CDR3aa: CASSLGTGIGELFF

v_gene: TRBV2
len: 14
d_gene: .
abundance: .
j_gene: TRBJ1-2
CDR3nt: TGTGCCAGCAGTGAAGTAGGAGGGGTCGATGGCTACACCTTC
CDR3aa: CASSEVGGVDGYTF

v_gene: TRBV4-3
len: 17
d_gene: .
abundance: .
j_gene: TRBJ2-2
CDR3nt: TGCGCCAGCAGCCAAGAATGGGCAGGCATCGATACCGGGGAGCTGTTTTTT
CDR3aa: CASSQEWAGIDTGELFF

v_gene: TRBV6-6
len: 14
d_gene: .
abundance: .
j_gene: TRBJ1-1
CDR3nt: TGTGCCAGCAGTTGGGACCCTGGGGGTTCTGAAGCTTTCTTT
CDR3aa: CASSWDPGGSEAFF